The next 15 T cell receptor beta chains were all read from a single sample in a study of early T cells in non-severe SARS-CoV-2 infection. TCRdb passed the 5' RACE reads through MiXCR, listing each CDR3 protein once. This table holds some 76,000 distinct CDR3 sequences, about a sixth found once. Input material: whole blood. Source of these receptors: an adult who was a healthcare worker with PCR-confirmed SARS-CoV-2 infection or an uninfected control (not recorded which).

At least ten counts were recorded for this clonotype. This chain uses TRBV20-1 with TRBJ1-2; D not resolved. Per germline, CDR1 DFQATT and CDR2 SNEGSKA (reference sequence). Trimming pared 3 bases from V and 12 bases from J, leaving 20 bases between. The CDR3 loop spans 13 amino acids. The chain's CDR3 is CSASTTATFRNTF. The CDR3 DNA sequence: TGCAGTGCTAGTACCACAGCAACTTTTCGGAACACCTTC.

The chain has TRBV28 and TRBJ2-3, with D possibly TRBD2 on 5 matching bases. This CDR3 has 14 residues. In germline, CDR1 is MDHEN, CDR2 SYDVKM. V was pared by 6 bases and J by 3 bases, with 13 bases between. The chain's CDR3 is CASSQREGTDTQYF. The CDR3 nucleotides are TGTGCCAGCAGCCAGAGGGAAGGGACAGATACGCAGTATTTT.

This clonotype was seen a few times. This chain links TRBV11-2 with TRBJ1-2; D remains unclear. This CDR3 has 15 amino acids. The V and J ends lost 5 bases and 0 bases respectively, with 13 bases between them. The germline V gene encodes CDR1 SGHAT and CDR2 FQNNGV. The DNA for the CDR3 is TGTGCCAGCAGCCCGAGGACCGCCGCTAACTATGGCTACACCTTC. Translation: CASSPRTAANYGYTF.

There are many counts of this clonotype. In nucleotides, the CDR3 is TGTGCCACCAGTGATCCCCAGACAGTAAAAGAGACCCAGTACTTC. Its protein is CATSDPQTVKETQYF. V and J are TRBV24-1 and TRBJ2-5, with D tentatively TRBD1 (5 bases). Between the trimmed V and J ends, which lost 3 bases and 3 bases, there was a span of 13 bases. Germline V gene sequence: CDR1 KGHDR, CDR2 SFDVKD. The CDR3 extends over 15 amino acids.

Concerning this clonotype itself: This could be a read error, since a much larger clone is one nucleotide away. The DNA for the CDR3 is TGTGCCAGCAGCTTTAGGACTAGCGGGAGCTCGCCCTACAATGAGCAGTTCTTC. Residues: CASSFRTSGSSPYNEQFF. The chain joins TRBV7-8 to TRBJ2-1; 13 positions match TRBD2. The CDR3 totals 18 residues. J lost 2 bases, V lost 3 bases, and 7 bases had no gene match. Germline V gene data show CDR1 as SGHVS and CDR2 as FQNEAQ.

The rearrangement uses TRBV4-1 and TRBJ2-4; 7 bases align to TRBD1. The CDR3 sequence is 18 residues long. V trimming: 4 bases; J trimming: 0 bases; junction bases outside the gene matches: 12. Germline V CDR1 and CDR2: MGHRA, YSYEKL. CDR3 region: CASSLGTPTGSAKNIQYF. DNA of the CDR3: TGCGCCAGCAGCCTTGGAACCCCGACAGGGTCAGCCAAAAACATTCAGTACTTC.

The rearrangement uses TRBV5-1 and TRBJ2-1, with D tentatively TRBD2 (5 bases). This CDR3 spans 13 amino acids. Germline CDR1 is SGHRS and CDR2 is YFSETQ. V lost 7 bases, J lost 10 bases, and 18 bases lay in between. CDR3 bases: TGCGCCAGCTCAAAGGACTCCTTTCGCGAGCAGTTCTTC. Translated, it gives CASSKDSFREQFF.

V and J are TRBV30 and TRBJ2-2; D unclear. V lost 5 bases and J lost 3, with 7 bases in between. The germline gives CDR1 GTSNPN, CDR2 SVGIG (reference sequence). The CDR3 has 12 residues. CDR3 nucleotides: TGTGCCTGGGGGCCTTACACCGGGGAGCTGTTTTTT. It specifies CAWGPYTGELFF.

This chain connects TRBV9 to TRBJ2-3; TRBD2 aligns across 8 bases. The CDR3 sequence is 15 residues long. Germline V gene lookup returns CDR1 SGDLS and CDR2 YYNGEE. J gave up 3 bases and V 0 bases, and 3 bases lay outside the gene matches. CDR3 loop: CASSVGASGTDTQYF. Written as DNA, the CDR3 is TGTGCCAGCAGCGTAGGGGCTAGCGGGACAGATACGCAGTATTTT. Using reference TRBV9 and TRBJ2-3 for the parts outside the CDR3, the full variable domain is DSGVTQTPKHLITATGQRVTLRCSPRSGDLSVYWYQQSLDQGLQFLIQYYNGEERAKGNILERFSAQQFPDLHSELNLSSLELGDSALYFCASSVGASGTDTQYFGPGTRLTVL.

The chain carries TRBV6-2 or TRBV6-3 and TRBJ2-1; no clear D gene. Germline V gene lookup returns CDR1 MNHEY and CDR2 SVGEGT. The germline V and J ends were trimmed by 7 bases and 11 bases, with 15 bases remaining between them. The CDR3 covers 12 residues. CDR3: CASTAGPEKQFF. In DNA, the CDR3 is TGTGCCAGCACGGCCGGCCCCGAGAAGCAGTTCTTC.

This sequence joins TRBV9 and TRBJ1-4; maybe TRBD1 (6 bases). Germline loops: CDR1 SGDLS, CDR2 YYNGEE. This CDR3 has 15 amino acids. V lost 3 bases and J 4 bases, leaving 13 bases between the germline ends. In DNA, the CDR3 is TGTGCCAGCAGCGGGAGACAGGATCTTAATGAAAAACTGTTTTTT. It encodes CASSGRQDLNEKLFF.

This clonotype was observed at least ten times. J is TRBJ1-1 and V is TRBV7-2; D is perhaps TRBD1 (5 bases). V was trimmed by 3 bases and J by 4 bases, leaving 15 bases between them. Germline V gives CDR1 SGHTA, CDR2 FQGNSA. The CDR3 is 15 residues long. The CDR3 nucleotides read TGTGCCAGCAGCTTGCAGAGGGGATCGAGCACTGAAGCTTTCTTT. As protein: CASSLQRGSSTEAFF.

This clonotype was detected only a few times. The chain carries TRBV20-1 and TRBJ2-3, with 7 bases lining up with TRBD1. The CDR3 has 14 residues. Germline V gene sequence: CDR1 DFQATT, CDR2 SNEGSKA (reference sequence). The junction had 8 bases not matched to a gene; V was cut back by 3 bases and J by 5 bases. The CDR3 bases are TGCAGTGCTAGGCCGGCAGGGGGAAGAGATACGCAGTATTTT. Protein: CSARPAGGRDTQYF.

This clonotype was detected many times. DNA for the CDR3: TGTGCCAGCAGCTCTAGGGACGACCGGGACAGGGGGTTAAGGGGAAGGAATGAGCAGTTCTTC. Translation gives CASSSRDDRDRGLRGRNEQFF. This chain links TRBV13 with TRBJ2-1; TRBD1 matches 11 bases. The CDR3 has 21 amino acids. CDR1 PRHDT and CDR2 FYEKMQ come from the germline V gene (reference sequence). The trim removed 4 bases at V and 7 bases at J, leaving 24 bases unmatched.

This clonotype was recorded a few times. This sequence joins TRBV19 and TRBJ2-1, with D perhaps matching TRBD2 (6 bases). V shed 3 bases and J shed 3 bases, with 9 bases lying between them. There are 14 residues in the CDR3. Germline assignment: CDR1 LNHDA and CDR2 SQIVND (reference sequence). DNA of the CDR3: TGTGCCAGTAGTATTGGGGGAGGCTACAATGAGCAGTTCTTC. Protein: CASSIGGGYNEQFF.